The clone carrying this T cell receptor (beta chain) showed up just a few times. Its antigen is unknown. The sample originates from a study of shared clonotypes between healthy human individuals. The assay was carried out at the deep level. Sequencing was performed with immunoSEQ multiplex PCR; in TCRdb, only in-frame clones are kept and a portion is missing. The sample holds some 2,000,000 clones; almost 96% are singletons and the top ten take 0.13%. Regarding the study as a whole: Enrolling few donors narrowed the genetic and exposure-history diversity that was represented.

V lost 5 bases, J lost 2 bases, and 12 bases lay in between. The CDR3 sequence is 14 residues long. In germline, CDR1 is SNHLY, CDR2 FYNNEI. Source material: naive CD4+ T cells sorted from blood. As to subset: CD45RA+ positively selected. The sequence was collected from a man aged 18 to 30 in good health. The chain has TRBV2 and TRBJ1-2, with TRBD1 as a possible D gene (6 bases). The CDR3 here is CASSMRGKNYGYTF. The CDR3 DNA follows: TGTGCCAGCAGTATGAGGGGGAAGAACTATGGCTACACCTTC.